This entry features one T cell receptor (beta chain) sequence. This record belongs to a study of T cells in Graves' hyperthyroidism and ophthalmopathy. RNA transcripts provided the source from which TCR beta CDR3 regions were amplified. The TCR CDR3 was amplified in a first-round RT-PCR using the HTBI primer set. One entry per CDR3 protein results from TCRdb running MiXCR on the multiplex PCR reads. The repertoire holds some 620,000 distinct CDR3 sequences, with 15% to 20% as singletons. The CDR3 consists of 16 residues. V gave up 7 bases and J gave up 6 bases; unmatched junction bases: 8. The germline V gene encodes CDR1 MDHEN and CDR2 SYDVKM.

The sequence was collected from a woman aged 25 to 45 with Graves' hyperthyroidism. Sequencing used blood. This sequence joins TRBV28 and TRBJ2-1; TRBD2 matches 14 bases. In DNA form, the CDR3 reads TGTGCCAGCAATGGAATCGGGACTAGCGGGAGCAATGAGCAGTTCTTC. Encoded protein: CASNGIGTSGSNEQFF.